These T cell receptor beta chains were read from a single sample in a study of blood T cell repertoires in COVID-19. Measured with immunoSEQ multiplex PCR; TCRdb has only the in-frame clones, and not every one. The table has 90,000 to 150,000 clones, around three quarters seen once. Sequenced input: peripheral blood. These receptors all come from a woman at least 80 years old with acute or convalescent COVID-19. CDR3s include the opening cysteine and the closing phenylalanine or tryptophan. A D gene is named only where the DNA matches it firmly. Clone size is stated in some rows and not others, as once, few, many or a class when expanded.

abundance: NA; d_gene: TRBD1; v_gene: TRBV6-6; j_gene: TRBJ1-5; CDR3nt: TGTGCCAGCAGTCCTGGGACAGGGGCTAGAAGCAATCAGCCCCAGCATTTT; CDR3aa: CASSPGTGARSNQPQHF
abundance: NA; d_gene: NA; v_gene: TRBV19; j_gene: TRBJ1-5; CDR3nt: TGTGCCAGTACCCCGGGGGGTGGGGTGCAGCCCCAGCATTTT; CDR3aa: CASTPGGGVQPQHF
abundance: few; d_gene: NA; v_gene: TRBV7-9; j_gene: TRBJ2-7; CDR3nt: TGTGCCAGCAGCCTATCTGGGCACCAACCCTACGAGCAGTACTTC; CDR3aa: CASSLSGHQPYEQYF
abundance: NA; d_gene: NA; v_gene: TRBV7-9; j_gene: TRBJ1-3; CDR3nt: TGTGCCAGCAGCTTAGTTGAGGGAAACACCATATATTTT; CDR3aa: CASSLVEGNTIYF
abundance: once; d_gene: TRBD1; v_gene: TRBV7-2; j_gene: TRBJ1-2; CDR3nt: TGTGCCAGCAGCTTAAACAGGGGAGTCGAAGGCTACACCTTC; CDR3aa: CASSLNRGVEGYTF
abundance: NA; d_gene: NA; v_gene: TRBV24-1; j_gene: TRBJ2-2; CDR3nt: TGTGCCACCAGTGATCCCCGGCTAGCGTTCACCGGGGAGCTGTTTTTT; CDR3aa: CATSDPRLAFTGELFF
abundance: NA; d_gene: NA; v_gene: TRBV5-4; j_gene: TRBJ2-7; CDR3nt: TGTGCCAGCAGTAACCGGGACTCGACCTACGAGCAGTACTTC; CDR3aa: CASSNRDSTYEQYF
abundance: NA; d_gene: NA; v_gene: TRBV30; j_gene: TRBJ1-4; CDR3nt: TGTGCCTGGCGACCCGGGACACAGACTGAAAAACTGTTTTTT; CDR3aa: CAWRPGTQTEKLFF
abundance: NA; d_gene: NA; v_gene: TRBV4-2; j_gene: TRBJ2-2; CDR3nt: TGTGCCAGCAGCCAACCCGGCAGGGGGGCCGTCACCGGGGAGCTGTTTTTT; CDR3aa: CASSQPGRGAVTGELFF
abundance: NA; d_gene: TRBD2; v_gene: TRBV7-2; j_gene: TRBJ2-3; CDR3nt: TGTGCCAGCAGTCGGACTAGCATAGATACGCAGTATTTT; CDR3aa: CASSRTSIDTQYF
abundance: few; d_gene: NA; v_gene: TRBV6-2/TRBV6-3; j_gene: TRBJ1-1; CDR3nt: TGTGCCAGCAGTTACCCGACCCGGGGGGAGGCTGAAGCTTTCTTT; CDR3aa: CASSYPTRGEAEAFF
abundance: NA; d_gene: TRBD1; v_gene: TRBV14; j_gene: TRBJ1-1; CDR3nt: TGTGCCAGCAGCCAAGAAGGGGGAGGACAGGTATTTGAAGCTTTCTTT; CDR3aa: CASSQEGGGQVFEAFF
abundance: NA; d_gene: NA; v_gene: TRBV7-8; j_gene: TRBJ1-5; CDR3nt: TGTGCCAGCAGCTTAGGGGGGGGGAGGCGCAATCAGCCCCAGCATTTT; CDR3aa: CASSLGGGRRNQPQHF
abundance: NA; d_gene: TRBD1; v_gene: TRBV29-1; j_gene: TRBJ1-2; CDR3nt: TGCAGCGTTGTCAGACAGGGGTCCAACTATGGCTACACCTTC; CDR3aa: CSVVRQGSNYGYTF
abundance: NA; d_gene: NA; v_gene: TRBV28; j_gene: TRBJ1-1; CDR3nt: TGTGCCAGCAGTTTATGGGAACAGACGAACACTGAAGCTTTCTTT; CDR3aa: CASSLWEQTNTEAFF
abundance: NA; d_gene: TRBD2; v_gene: TRBV7-8; j_gene: TRBJ2-7; CDR3nt: TGTGCCAGCAGTTCCTCCGGGACTAGGAGGCTCAGGGCCTACGAGCAGTACTTC; CDR3aa: CASSSSGTRRLRAYEQYF
abundance: NA; d_gene: TRBD2; v_gene: TRBV7-3; j_gene: TRBJ2-1; CDR3nt: TGTGCCAGCAGCCCGTTAGCGGGAGGCTCAATCAATGAGCAGTTCTTC; CDR3aa: CASSPLAGGSINEQFF
abundance: NA; d_gene: NA; v_gene: TRBV6-6; j_gene: TRBJ2-5; CDR3nt: TGTGCCAGCAGTTACCCGGGCCTCAGGGGACAAGAGACCCAGTACTTC; CDR3aa: CASSYPGLRGQETQYF
abundance: NA; d_gene: TRBD1; v_gene: TRBV20-1; j_gene: TRBJ2-2; CDR3nt: TGCAGTGCTAGTCGACAGGGGAACACCGGGGAGCTGTTTTTT; CDR3aa: CSASRQGNTGELFF
abundance: NA; d_gene: NA; v_gene: TRBV5-1; j_gene: TRBJ1-3; CDR3nt: TGCGCCAGCAGCTTGGCAGGATCTGGAAACACCATATATTTT; CDR3aa: CASSLAGSGNTIYF
abundance: NA; d_gene: TRBD1; v_gene: TRBV5-1; j_gene: TRBJ2-1; CDR3nt: TGCGCCAGCAGCCCCAACAGGGGAAGGCTTCCGAATGAGCAGTTCTTC; CDR3aa: CASSPNRGRLPNEQFF
abundance: NA; d_gene: NA; v_gene: TRBV4-3; j_gene: TRBJ2-1; CDR3nt: TGCGCCAGCAGCCAAGCCCGGACAGACTACAATGAGCAGTTCTTC; CDR3aa: CASSQARTDYNEQFF
abundance: NA; d_gene: NA; v_gene: TRBV3-1/TRBV3-2; j_gene: TRBJ1-5; CDR3nt: TGTGCCAGCAGCCAAGAATTCCCAGGGCCCAATCAGCCCCAGCATTTT; CDR3aa: CASSQEFPGPNQPQHF
abundance: few; d_gene: TRBD1; v_gene: TRBV4-1; j_gene: TRBJ1-5; CDR3nt: TGCGCCAGCAGCCAAGATCAGTCAGGGGGTAAGCCCCAGCATTTT; CDR3aa: CASSQDQSGGKPQHF
abundance: few; d_gene: NA; v_gene: TRBV6-6; j_gene: TRBJ1-5; CDR3nt: TGTGCCAGCAGTATTCCGGGGAGCAATCAGCCCCAGCATTTT; CDR3aa: CASSIPGSNQPQHF
abundance: once; d_gene: TRBD1; v_gene: TRBV7-2; j_gene: TRBJ2-7; CDR3nt: TGTGCCAGCAGCCCTGGTTTTGGGGACAGGCGCCACTACGAGCAGTACTTC; CDR3aa: CASSPGFGDRRHYEQYF
abundance: NA; d_gene: NA; v_gene: TRBV3-1/TRBV3-2; j_gene: TRBJ2-1; CDR3nt: TGTGCCAGCAGCCAAGGTTTCGGGGGAAAGAGGCAGTTAAATGAGCAGTTCTTC; CDR3aa: CASSQGFGGKRQLNEQFF
abundance: few; d_gene: TRBD1; v_gene: TRBV15; j_gene: TRBJ2-7; CDR3nt: TGTGCCACCAGCAGAGTGGGGACAGGGGGTGGAGAGCAGTACTTC; CDR3aa: CATSRVGTGGGEQYF
abundance: NA; d_gene: NA; v_gene: TRBV21-1; j_gene: TRBJ2-1; CDR3nt: TGTGCCAGCAGGTGGGGGACTAGCGGACCGTACAATGAGCAGTTCTTC; CDR3aa: CASRWGTSGPYNEQFF
abundance: NA; d_gene: TRBD1; v_gene: TRBV11-1; j_gene: TRBJ1-1; CDR3nt: TGTGCCAGCAGCCTCGGGACAGTAGCTTTCTTT; CDR3aa: CASSLGTVAFF
abundance: once; d_gene: TRBD1; v_gene: TRBV29-1; j_gene: TRBJ1-2; CDR3nt: TGCAGCGTTGCCATGGGACAGAACTATGGCTACACCTTC; CDR3aa: CSVAMGQNYGYTF
abundance: NA; d_gene: TRBD1; v_gene: TRBV5-1; j_gene: TRBJ2-1; CDR3nt: TGCGCCAGCAGGCCCCGACAGGGGGCTACCTACAATGAGCAGTTCTTC; CDR3aa: CASRPRQGATYNEQFF
abundance: few; d_gene: TRBD1; v_gene: TRBV7-6; j_gene: TRBJ2-7; CDR3nt: TGTGCCAGCAGCCCAAATTCCCGGGACAGGGGGCGCACGGGGCAGTACTTC; CDR3aa: CASSPNSRDRGRTGQYF
abundance: few; d_gene: NA; v_gene: TRBV7-2; j_gene: TRBJ1-2; CDR3nt: TGTGCCAGCAGCTTTGGGGGCCGATTGATTTACACCTTC; CDR3aa: CASSFGGRLIYTF
abundance: NA; d_gene: NA; v_gene: TRBV7-3; j_gene: TRBJ2-3; CDR3nt: TGTGCCAGCAGCTCGACTGCGCAGCGCACAGATACGCAGTATTTT; CDR3aa: CASSSTAQRTDTQYF